This T cell receptor (beta chain) comes out of a study of Tregs in tolerant kidney transplant recipients. Regarding the study as a whole: Expanding Tregs on activated donor B cells appeared to best identify donor-specific TCRbeta clones.

Unstimulated Tregs (CD4+CD25+CD127-) and CD4+CD25- non-Tregs were sorted from PBMCs. With 2 bases removed from V and 2 bases from J, the gap between germline ends came to 9 bases. This CDR3 has 15 amino acids. Germline V lookup: CDR1 MNHEY, CDR2 SVGAGI. TCRdb's table, derived via immunoSEQ multiplex PCR, lists solely in-frame clones and lacks some. Of about 240,000 clones detected, roughly four fifths appear once; the ten largest clones hold 0.64%. A remark on this clone: Its target is not known.

Sequencing was performed on CD4+ T cells from blood. This chain uses TRBV6-5 with TRBJ1-4; the D is unclear. This TCR came from a human donor in good health. The DNA for the CDR3 is TGTGCCAGCAGTTACCGTGGGGAGACTAATGAAAAACTGTTTTTT. Its protein is CASSYRGETNEKLFF.